Below, 19 T cell receptor beta chains from the same sample are listed, as sequenced in a study of T-cell reconstitution after alpha-beta-depleted transplantation in children (dated by TCRdb to about 2016). Preparation of the library involved PCR. Sequencing was performed on an Illumina HiSeq 2500. To normalize quantification of the TCRbeta repertoire, the TCR libraries were built with molecular barcoding that relied on unique molecular identifiers. TCRdb's own reprocessing of the public reads used fastp at Q25 and MiXCR and kept productive beta chains. Duplicate CDR3 protein sequences are folded into a single record with the most common DNA and genes. Across this sample there are about a million distinct CDR3 sequences, with about 29% seen only once. 28% of the sample is taken by the ten largest. The intended sense of this specimen's treatment or condition label: allogeneic hematopoietic cell transplantation with graft depleted of TCRalphabeta T cells and CD19 B cells.

The specimen was PBMCs, mostly from graft donor cells, collected 360 days after TCRalphabeta/CD19-depleted stem cell transplant. The receptors derive from a boy in the first two years of life who had a stem cell transplant for SCID, so the T cells may come from the graft donor.

The sample holds a few counts of this clonotype. This chain connects TRBV12-3 or TRBV12-4 to TRBJ1-3; D perhaps matches TRBD1 (6 bases). The CDR3 extends over 14 amino acids. V was cut by 3 bases and J by 4 bases, with 10 bases left in between. The DNA for the CDR3 is TGTGCCAGCAGTTTCAAGGACAGAGGAAACACCATATATTTT. It is translated as CASSFKDRGNTIYF.

V gene TRBV20-1 combines with J gene TRBJ2-1; 9 bases fit TRBD2. The V and J ends lost 1 base and 0 bases, in that order; junction bases with no gene match: 13. Germline V lookup: CDR1 DFQATT, CDR2 SNEGSKA (reference sequence). CDR3 length: 19 residues. The CDR3 sequence: CSARGILKAGGLSYNEQFF. CDR3 nucleotide sequence: TGCAGTGCTAGAGGAATTTTAAAGGCGGGGGGGCTCTCCTACAATGAGCAGTTCTTC.

This clonotype appeared a few times. This rearrangement joins TRBV29-1 to TRBJ2-1; tentatively, D is TRBD1 or TRBD2 (5 bases each). Germline V gene data show CDR1 as SQVTM and CDR2 as ANQGSEA. The V gene lost 0 bases and the J gene lost 8 bases, with 14 bases spanning the gap. This CDR3 region has 14 residues. In DNA, the CDR3 is TGCAGCGTTGAAGATCCATCCCGAGGGGATGAGCAGTTCTTC. Its translation is CSVEDPSRGDEQFF.

This chain connects TRBV5-1 to TRBJ1-4; 9 bases are a match to TRBD1. Germline CDR1 SGHRS, CDR2 YFSETQ. This CDR3 is built from 16 residues. Trimming took 4 bases from V and 6 from J; bases not matched to a gene: 10. For the CDR3, the DNA is TGCGCCAGCAGCCTCGGACAGGGGATTCCCCATGAAAAACTGTTTTTT. Its translation: CASSLGQGIPHEKLFF.

This chain links TRBV7-2 with TRBJ2-2; maybe TRBD2 (5 bases). Germline-derived CDR1 and CDR2 are SGHTA and FQGNSA. The CDR3 is 15 amino acids. Trimming pared 0 bases from V and 4 bases from J, leaving 9 bases between. The CDR3 DNA reads TGTGCCAGCAGCTTAGCCCCACTAGTCACCGGGGAGCTGTTTTTT. As protein: CASSLAPLVTGELFF.

This clonotype was found a few times. The genes are TRBV30 and TRBJ2-1; TRBD2 aligns across 7 bases. The germline V gene has CDR1 GTSNPN and CDR2 SVGIG (reference sequence). The CDR3 runs to 14 residues. Trimming cost V 6 bases and J 0 bases; bases outside gene matches: 5. CDR3 in amino acids: CACRGESSYNEQFF. CDR3 nucleotide sequence: TGTGCCTGCCGGGGGGAGAGCTCCTACAATGAGCAGTTCTTC.

This clonotype has only a few counts. J is TRBJ2-2 and V is TRBV5-1; 7 bases are a match to TRBD2. Germline CDR1 SGHRS, CDR2 YFSETQ. The CDR3 covers 14 residues. J lost 5 bases, V lost 4 bases, and 5 bases had no gene match. For the CDR3, the DNA is TGCGCCAGCAGCGGAACTAGCGATACCGGGGAGCTGTTTTTT. This translates into CASSGTSDTGELFF.

This clonotype showed up just once. CDR3 residues: CASSSRTGGELFF. In DNA, the CDR3 is TGTGCCAGCAGCTCCCGGACTGGGGGGGAGCTGTTTTTT. This sequence joins TRBV7-6 and TRBJ2-2; tentative D call: TRBD2 (5 bases). Germline V gene sequence: CDR1 SGHVS, CDR2 FNYEAQ. The germline V and J ends were trimmed by 4 bases and 8 bases, with 11 bases remaining between them. CDR3 length: 13 residues.

In this sample, this clonotype turned up a few times. The rearrangement joins TRBV5-1 to TRBJ2-7; the D gene could be TRBD1 or TRBD2 (5 bases each). From germline, CDR1 is SGHRS and CDR2 YFSETQ. V was shortened by 4 bases and J by 2 bases, with 19 bases between the two germline ends. This CDR3 has 16 amino acids. DNA of the CDR3: TGCGCCAGCAGCCGGAAGAGGGGTGGCAATACCTACGAGCAGTACTTC. It codes for CASSRKRGGNTYEQYF.

Only a few counts were recorded for this clonotype. CDR3: CASSRKWYSLNTEAFF. Written as DNA, the CDR3 is TGTGCCAGCAGCCGAAAATGGTACAGCCTGAACACTGAAGCTTTCTTT. The V gene is TRBV6-5, the J gene TRBJ1-1; D gene ambiguous. The CDR3 is 16 amino acids. Germline-derived CDR1 and CDR2 are MNHEY and SVGAGI. Trimming pared 6 bases from V and 0 bases from J, leaving 17 bases between.

The chain employs TRBV5-5 and TRBJ1-1; D perhaps matches TRBD1 (6 bases). V dropped 0 bases and J dropped 0 bases, with 6 bases sitting between them. Germline V gene lookup returns CDR1 SGHKS and CDR2 YYEKEE (reference sequence). CDR3 length: 14 residues. This CDR3 is CASSLEGVNTEAFF. In DNA form, the CDR3 reads TGTGCCAGCAGCTTGGAGGGGGTGAACACTGAAGCTTTCTTT.

This clonotype was counted between two and nine times. The V call is TRBV11-2, the J call TRBJ1-4; TRBD1 aligns across 7 bases. This CDR3 has 15 residues. The germline V gene has CDR1 SGHAT and CDR2 FQNNGV. The J segment lost 12 bases and the V segment lost 4 bases, leaving 14 bases of the junction unmatched. CDR3 DNA: TGTGCCAGCAGCTCCCGACCGGGACAGTATTTGGAACTGTTTTTT. Its translation is CASSSRPGQYLELFF. Combining the CDR3 with reference TRBV11-2 and TRBJ1-4 gives the whole variable domain EAGVAQSPRYKIIEKRQSVAFWCNPISGHATLYWYQQILGQGPKLLIQFQNNGVVDDSQLPKDRFSAERLKGVDSTLKIQPAKLEDSAVYLCASSSRPGQYLELFFGSGTQLSVL.

A few counts support this clonotype. The chain joins TRBV5-1 to TRBJ1-2; D not certain. Germline CDR1 and CDR2: SGHRS and YFSETQ. Trimming took off 0 bases at V and 6 bases at J, with 15 bases between the two ends. This CDR3 has 15 amino acids. CDR3 sequence reads: CASSLGPSKVDGYTF. The CDR3 nucleotides are TGCGCCAGCAGCTTGGGCCCCAGTAAGGTGGATGGCTACACCTTC.

A few counts support this clonotype. The chain joins TRBV20-1 to TRBJ2-1; D not certain. The CDR3 loop spans 13 amino acids. V was trimmed by 3 bases and J by 0 bases, leaving 6 bases between them. CDR1 is DFQATT and CDR2 is SNEGSKA in the germline V gene (reference sequence). The CDR3 sequence: CSASRASYNEQFF. The CDR3 DNA sequence: TGCAGTGCTAGTCGGGCCTCCTACAATGAGCAGTTCTTC.

Only a few counts were recorded for this clonotype. The genes are TRBV7-3 and TRBJ2-1; 8 nucleotides align to TRBD2. This CDR3 spans 17 amino acids. Germline V gene sequence: CDR1 SGHTA, CDR2 FQGTGA. J gave up 0 bases and V 4 bases, and 8 bases lay outside the gene matches. The CDR3: CASSSTLAGSSYNEQFF. CDR3 DNA sequence: TGTGCCAGCAGCTCGACCTTAGCGGGGAGCTCCTACAATGAGCAGTTCTTC.

This clonotype has more than one count but fewer than ten. The chain has TRBV18 and TRBJ2-2; weak D call: TRBD1 (6 bases). V was trimmed by 5 bases and J by 3 bases, leaving 13 bases between them. CDR1 KGHSH and CDR2 LQKENI come from the germline V gene. This CDR3 comprises 15 residues. The CDR3 DNA reads TGTGCCAGCTCATCCTGGGACACTTACACCGGGGAGCTGTTTTTT. It codes for CASSSWDTYTGELFF. The full variable domain, completed using reference TRBV18 and TRBJ2-2, is NAGVMQNPRHLVRRRGQEARLRCSPMKGHSHVYWYRQLPEEGLKFMVYLQKENIIDESGMPKERFSAEFPKEGPSILRIQQVVRGDSAAYFCASSSWDTYTGELFFGEGSRLTVL.

This clonotype has more than one count but fewer than ten. This chain connects TRBV5-6 to TRBJ1-2, with 7 bases lining up with TRBD1. CDR3 size: 14 residues. CDR1 and CDR2 (germline): SGHDT, YYEEEE. Germline trimming cut 1 base from V and 3 bases from J; bases unmatched to any gene: 3. The CDR3 spells CASSLKGADYGYTF. In nucleotides, the CDR3 is TGTGCCAGCAGCTTGAAGGGGGCGGACTATGGCTACACCTTC.

The chain combines TRBV12-5 with TRBJ2-7; TRBD1 might be the D (5 bases). Trimming removed 1 base at V and 3 bases at J, with 10 bases between. The germline CDR1 and CDR2 sequences are LGHNT and FRNRAP. The CDR3 is made up of 14 amino acids. The CDR3 DNA is TGTGCTAGTGGTTTGGGCCTGACAGTCTACGAGCAGTACTTC. It yields the protein CASGLGLTVYEQYF.

This sequence joins TRBV5-1 and TRBJ2-3; maybe TRBD2 (6 bases). There are 15 residues in the CDR3. Trimming removed 4 bases from V and 2 bases from J, with 14 bases in between. Germline V gives CDR1 SGHRS, CDR2 YFSETQ. CDR3 nucleotide sequence: TGCGCCAGCAGCGCCGCGGGGTTTTCCACAGATACGCAGTATTTT. This gives the protein CASSAAGFSTDTQYF.